These T cell receptor beta chains were read from a single sample in a study of blood T cell repertoires in COVID-19. Measured with immunoSEQ multiplex PCR; TCRdb has only the in-frame clones, and not every one. The repertoire includes some 270,000 clones, 75% to 90% of them detected once, and around 0.84% sits in the top ten. The specimen was peripheral blood. The receptors here all came from a man between 25 and 39 years old with acute or convalescent COVID-19. Each CDR3 is given with its conserved first and last residue.

v_call	j_call	cdr3_aa
TRBV12-1	TRBJ2-1	CASSFGIGQTYNEQFF
TRBV28	TRBJ1-1	CASSQGPMGTEAFF
TRBV19	TRBJ2-2	CASSRQFLFPGELFF
TRBV6-5	TRBJ2-1	CASREGLGLYNEQFF
TRBV5-1	TRBJ1-5	CASSPTGSTQPQHF
TRBV12-1	TRBJ2-7	CASIFGGGSRPEQYF
TRBV2	TRBJ1-5	CASSRQVLNQPQHF
TRBV24-1	TRBJ1-2	CATSFTPPQGNYGYTF
TRBV6-5	TRBJ2-1	CASTWELRGEQFF
TRBV19	TRBJ1-6	CASSPGTGGSSPLHF
TRBV7-2	TRBJ2-1	CASSSGTSGYNEQFF
TRBV5-8	TRBJ1-6	CASSNPYRDGNSPLHF
TRBV28	TRBJ1-1	CASSITGVYMNTEAFF
TRBV28	TRBJ2-7	CASSLGTFSYEQYF
TRBV10-3	TRBJ2-7	CATKGQAVGMKYGEQYF
TRBV5-1	TRBJ2-2	CASSVSGANTGELFF
TRBV15	TRBJ1-6	CATRETDRMGGATPLHF
TRBV10-1	TRBJ2-1	CASSGGLAGNNEQFF
TRBV7-3	TRBJ2-5	CASSLTNQETQYF
TRBV28	TRBJ1-2	CASSTGVYGYTF
TRBV7-3	TRBJ1-3	CASSLQGENTIYF
TRBV19	TRBJ1-5	CASITGTGTRSNQPQHF
TRBV3-1/TRBV3-2	TRBJ1-2	CASSHRDRNYGYTF
TRBV29-1	TRBJ2-2	CSVDSGSYTGELFF
TRBV5-1	TRBJ1-1	CASSLLSINTEAFF
TRBV5-6	TRBJ2-5	CASSTRETQYF
TRBV3-1/TRBV3-2	TRBJ1-6	CASSPDRDSSPLHF
TRBV2	TRBJ1-5	CASMEQGVNQPQHF
TRBV30	TRBJ2-6	CAWSVLRDRGSGANVLTF
TRBV4-1	TRBJ1-4	CASSPPQGSTNEKLFF
TRBV7-8	TRBJ1-1	CASSPNRGRVTEAFF
TRBV29-1	TRBJ2-1	CSVGWGGNEQFF
TRBV28	TRBJ1-4	CASTVTGGSGEKLFF
TRBV6-6	TRBJ2-5	CASSKIAGTSGETQYF
TRBV7-2	TRBJ2-3	CASSPHGAGGPTDTQYF
TRBV30	TRBJ2-6	CAWSGREGRSGANVLTF
TRBV30	TRBJ2-7	CAWSYRPSGLAGGPYEQYF
TRBV5-4	TRBJ2-7	CASSSGTAYEQYF
TRBV28	TRBJ1-2	CASSLYWTTNYGYTF
TRBV7-9	TRBJ1-5	CASSSFGTGQQPQHF
TRBV27	TRBJ2-2	CASGSQGTGELFF
TRBV18	TRBJ2-1	CASSAAAGGIYNEQFF
TRBV19	TRBJ1-5	CASRDRASNQPQHF
TRBV3-1/TRBV3-2	TRBJ1-3	CASSQVSGSGNTIYF
TRBV5-1	TRBJ2-7	CASSSGGTGYEQYF
TRBV10-2	TRBJ1-2	CASSAGTGLGGYTF
TRBV7-9	TRBJ2-3	CASSLARASGGTDTQYF
TRBV2	TRBJ1-5	CASSEAYLVGNQPQHF
TRBV7-2	TRBJ2-3	CASSFLRLADPDTQYF
TRBV5-1	TRBJ2-4	CASSLNEGTGSRNIQYF
TRBV7-2	TRBJ1-1	CASSFGQNLPEAFF